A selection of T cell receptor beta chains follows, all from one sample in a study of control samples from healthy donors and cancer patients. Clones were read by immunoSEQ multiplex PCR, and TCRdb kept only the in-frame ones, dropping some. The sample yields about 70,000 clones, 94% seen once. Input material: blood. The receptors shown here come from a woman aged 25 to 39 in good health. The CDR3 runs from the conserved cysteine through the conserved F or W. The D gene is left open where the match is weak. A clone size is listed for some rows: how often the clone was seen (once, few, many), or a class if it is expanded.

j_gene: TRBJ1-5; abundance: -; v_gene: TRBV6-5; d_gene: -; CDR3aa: CASSQGEGSNQPQHF; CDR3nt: TGTGCCAGCAGCCAGGGTGAGGGGAGCAATCAGCCCCAGCATTTT
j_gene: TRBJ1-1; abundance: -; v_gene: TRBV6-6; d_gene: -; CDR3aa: CASLLTRNTEAFF; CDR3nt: TGTGCCAGCCTCTTAACGAGGAACACTGAAGCTTTCTTT
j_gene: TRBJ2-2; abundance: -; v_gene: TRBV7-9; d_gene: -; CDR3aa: CASSLAGVTNTGELFF; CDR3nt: TGTGCCAGCAGCTTAGCGGGGGTCACGAACACCGGGGAGCTGTTTTTT
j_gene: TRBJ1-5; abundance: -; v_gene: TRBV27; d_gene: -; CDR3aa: CASSLIGSNQPQHF; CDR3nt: TGTGCCAGCAGTTTAATTGGCAGCAATCAGCCCCAGCATTTT
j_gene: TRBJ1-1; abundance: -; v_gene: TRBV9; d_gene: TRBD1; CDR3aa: CASSGGQGGTEAFF; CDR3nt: TGTGCCAGCAGCGGTGGACAGGGTGGGACTGAAGCTTTCTTT
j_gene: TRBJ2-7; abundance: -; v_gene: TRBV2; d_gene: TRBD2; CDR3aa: CASSEGPSGTSGTSSYEQYF; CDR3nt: TGTGCCAGCAGTGAAGGACCTTCCGGGACTAGCGGGACCAGCTCCTACGAGCAGTACTTC
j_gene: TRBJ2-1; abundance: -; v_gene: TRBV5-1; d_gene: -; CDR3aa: CASRWGSYTNNEQFF; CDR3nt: TGCGCCAGCAGATGGGGATCCTACACCAACAATGAGCAGTTCTTC
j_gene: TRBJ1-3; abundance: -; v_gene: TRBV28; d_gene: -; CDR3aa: CASSPLGTRAGNTIYF; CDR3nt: TGTGCCAGCAGTCCCCTCGGGACCCGCGCTGGAAACACCATATATTTT
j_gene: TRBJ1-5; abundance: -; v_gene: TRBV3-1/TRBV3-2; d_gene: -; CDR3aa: CASSQGWSQPQHF; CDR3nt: TGTGCCAGCAGCCAAGGGTGGAGTCAGCCCCAGCATTTT
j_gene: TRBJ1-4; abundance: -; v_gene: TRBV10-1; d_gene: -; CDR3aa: CASSGGREPVATNEKLFF; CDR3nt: TGCGCCAGCAGTGGGGGCCGGGAACCGGTGGCAACTAATGAAAAACTGTTTTTT
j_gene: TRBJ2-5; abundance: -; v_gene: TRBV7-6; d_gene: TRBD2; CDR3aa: CASKREGGALQETQYF; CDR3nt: TGTGCCAGCAAGAGGGAGGGCGGAGCACTCCAAGAGACCCAGTACTTC
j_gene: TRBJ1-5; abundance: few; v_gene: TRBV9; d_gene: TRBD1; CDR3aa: CASSVDRQGVGPYSNQPQHF; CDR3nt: TGTGCCAGCAGCGTAGATCGACAGGGGGTGGGGCCTTATAGCAATCAGCCCCAGCATTTT
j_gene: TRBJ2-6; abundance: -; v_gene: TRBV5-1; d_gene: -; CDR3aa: CASRASSGANVLTF; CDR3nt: TGCGCCAGCAGGGCCTCCTCTGGGGCCAACGTCCTGACTTTC
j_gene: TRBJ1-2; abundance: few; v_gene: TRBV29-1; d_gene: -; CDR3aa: CSVGEGQTAWMGYTF; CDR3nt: TGCAGCGTTGGGGAAGGACAAACCGCCTGGATGGGCTACACCTTC
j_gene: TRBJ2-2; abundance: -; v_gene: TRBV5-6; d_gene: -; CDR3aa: CASSYQLIGGTGELFF; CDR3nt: TGTGCCAGCAGCTACCAGTTGATAGGAGGTACCGGGGAGCTGTTTTTT
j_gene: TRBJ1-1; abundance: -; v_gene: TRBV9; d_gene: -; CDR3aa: CASSVPRGGSLNTEAFF; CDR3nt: TGTGCCAGCAGCGTCCCTAGGGGCGGGAGCTTGAACACTGAAGCTTTCTTT
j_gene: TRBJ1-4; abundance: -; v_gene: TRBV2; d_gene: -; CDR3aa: CASSEVGTRNEKLFF; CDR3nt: TGTGCCAGCAGTGAAGTCGGGACACGGAATGAAAAACTGTTTTTT
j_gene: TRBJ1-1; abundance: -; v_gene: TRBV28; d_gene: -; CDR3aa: CASSLKRPSRTEAFF; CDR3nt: TGTGCCAGCAGTCTAAAGAGGCCCAGTCGGACTGAAGCTTTCTTT
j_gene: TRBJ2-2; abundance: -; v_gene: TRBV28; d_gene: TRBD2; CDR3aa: CASSLTPGTSGGAGTTGELFF; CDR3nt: TGTGCCAGCAGTTTAACTCCCGGGACTAGCGGGGGGGCCGGTACTACCGGGGAGCTGTTTTTT
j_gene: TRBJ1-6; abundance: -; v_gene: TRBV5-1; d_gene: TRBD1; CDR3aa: CASSLGTGRPSRSPLHF; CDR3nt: TGCGCCAGCAGCTTGGGGACAGGCCGCCCCTCACGGTCACCCCTCCACTTT
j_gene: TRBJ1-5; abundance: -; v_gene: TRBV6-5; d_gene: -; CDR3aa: CASTYGGRAPQHF; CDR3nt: TGTGCCAGCACCTACGGGGGGCGGGCGCCCCAGCATTTT
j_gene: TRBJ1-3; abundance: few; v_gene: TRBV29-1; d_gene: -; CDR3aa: CSVTLRRLSGNTIYF; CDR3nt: TGCAGCGTAACCCTGAGACGGCTCTCTGGAAACACCATATATTTT
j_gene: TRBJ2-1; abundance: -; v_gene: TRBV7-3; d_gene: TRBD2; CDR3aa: CASSPPGRNYNEQFF; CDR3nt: TGTGCCAGCAGCCCCCCCGGGAGGAATTACAATGAGCAGTTCTTC
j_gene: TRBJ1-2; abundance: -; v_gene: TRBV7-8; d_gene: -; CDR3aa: CASSPTRGGYTF; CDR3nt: TGTGCCAGCAGCCCTACAAGGGGAGGCTACACCTTC
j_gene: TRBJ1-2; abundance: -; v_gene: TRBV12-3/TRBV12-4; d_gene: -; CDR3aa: CASSRAEGYTF; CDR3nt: TGTGCCAGCAGCCGAGCGGAGGGCTACACCTTC
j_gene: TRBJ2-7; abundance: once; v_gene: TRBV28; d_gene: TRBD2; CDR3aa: CASSQLVGGRAQYF; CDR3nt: TGTGCCAGCAGCCAACTGGTCGGGGGGAGGGCGCAGTACTTC
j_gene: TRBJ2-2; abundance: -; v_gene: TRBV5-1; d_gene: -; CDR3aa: CASSLTGSNTGELFF; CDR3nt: TGCGCCAGCAGCTTAACAGGATCGAACACCGGGGAGCTGTTTTTT
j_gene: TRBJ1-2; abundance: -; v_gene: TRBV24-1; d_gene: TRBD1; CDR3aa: CATSDPGQGNGYTF; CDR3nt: TGTGCCACCAGTGATCCGGGACAGGGGAATGGCTACACCTTC
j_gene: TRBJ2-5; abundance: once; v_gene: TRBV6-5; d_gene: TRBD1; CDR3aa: CASRGTGRGETQYF; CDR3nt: TGTGCCAGCAGGGGGACAGGGCGGGGTGAGACCCAGTACTTC
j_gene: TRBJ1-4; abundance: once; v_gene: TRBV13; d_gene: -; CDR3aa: CASSSRRATNEKLFF; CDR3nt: TGTGCCAGCAGCTCCCGACGGGCAACTAATGAAAAACTGTTTTTT
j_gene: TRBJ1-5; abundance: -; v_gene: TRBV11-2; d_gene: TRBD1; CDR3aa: CASSQVPGTGSNQPQHF; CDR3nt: TGTGCCAGCAGCCAAGTCCCCGGGACAGGGAGCAATCAGCCCCAGCATTTT
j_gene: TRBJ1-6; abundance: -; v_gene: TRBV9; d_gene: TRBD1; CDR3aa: CASSGPGGLSSPLHF; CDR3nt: TGTGCCAGCAGCGGACCAGGGGGTTTGAGTTCACCCCTCCACTTT
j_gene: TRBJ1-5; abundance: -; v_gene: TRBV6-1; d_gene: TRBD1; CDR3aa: CASSETGAGWQPQHF; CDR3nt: TGTGCCAGCAGTGAAACAGGGGCCGGTTGGCAGCCCCAGCATTTT
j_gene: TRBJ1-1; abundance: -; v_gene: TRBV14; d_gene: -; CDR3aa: CASTHGMNTEAFF; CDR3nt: TGTGCCAGCACCCATGGAATGAACACTGAAGCTTTCTTT
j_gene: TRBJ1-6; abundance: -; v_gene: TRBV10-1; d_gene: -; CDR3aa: CASSAGRGNSPLHF; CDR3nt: TGCGCCAGCAGTGCGGGACGGGGAAATTCACCCCTCCACTTT
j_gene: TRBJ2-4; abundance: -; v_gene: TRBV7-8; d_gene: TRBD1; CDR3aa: CASSLFNSGQGIENIQYF; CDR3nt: TGTGCCAGCAGCTTATTTAATTCGGGACAGGGTATTGAAAACATTCAGTACTTC
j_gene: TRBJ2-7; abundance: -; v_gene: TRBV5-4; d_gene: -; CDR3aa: CASSLDRNYEQYF; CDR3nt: TGTGCCAGCAGCTTGGACAGAAACTACGAGCAGTACTTC